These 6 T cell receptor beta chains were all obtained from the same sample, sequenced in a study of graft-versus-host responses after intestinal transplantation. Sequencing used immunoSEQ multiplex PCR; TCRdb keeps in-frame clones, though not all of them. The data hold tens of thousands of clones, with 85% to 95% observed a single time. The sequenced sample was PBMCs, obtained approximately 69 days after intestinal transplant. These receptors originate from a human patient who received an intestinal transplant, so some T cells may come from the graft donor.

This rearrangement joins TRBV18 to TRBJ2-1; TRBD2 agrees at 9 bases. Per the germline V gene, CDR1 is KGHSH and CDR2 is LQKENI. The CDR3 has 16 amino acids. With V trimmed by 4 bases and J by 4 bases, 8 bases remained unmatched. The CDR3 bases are TGTGCCAGCTCACTTAGCGGGGGCCGGATGTACAATGAGCAGTTCTTC. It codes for CASSLSGGRMYNEQFF.

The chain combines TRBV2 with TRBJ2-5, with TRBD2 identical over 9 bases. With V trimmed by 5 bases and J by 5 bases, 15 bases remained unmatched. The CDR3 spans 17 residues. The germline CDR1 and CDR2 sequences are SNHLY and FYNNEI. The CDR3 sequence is CASSIIAGAIIAETQYF. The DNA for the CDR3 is TGTGCCAGCAGTATCATAGCGGGAGCCATAATTGCGGAGACCCAGTACTTC.

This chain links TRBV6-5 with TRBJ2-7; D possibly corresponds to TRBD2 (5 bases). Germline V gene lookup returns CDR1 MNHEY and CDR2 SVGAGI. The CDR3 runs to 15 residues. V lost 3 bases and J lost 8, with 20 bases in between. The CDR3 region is CASSYRLAEGIKQYF. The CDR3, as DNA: TGTGCCAGCAGTTATAGGCTAGCAGAGGGTATCAAGCAGTACTTC.

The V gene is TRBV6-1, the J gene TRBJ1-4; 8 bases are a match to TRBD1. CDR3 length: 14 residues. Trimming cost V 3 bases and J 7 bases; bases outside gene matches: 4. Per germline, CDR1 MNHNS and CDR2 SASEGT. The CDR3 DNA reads TGTGCCAGCAGTGAGACAGGGGTTCTTGAAAAACTGTTTTTT. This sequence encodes CASSETGVLEKLFF.

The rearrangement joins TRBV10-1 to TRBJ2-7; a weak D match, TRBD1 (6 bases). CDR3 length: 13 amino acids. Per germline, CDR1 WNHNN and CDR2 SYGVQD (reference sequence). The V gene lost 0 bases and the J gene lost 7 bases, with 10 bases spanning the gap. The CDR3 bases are TGCGCCAGCAGTGAGTCTCCAGGGGAGGAGCAGTACTTC. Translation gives CASSESPGEEQYF.

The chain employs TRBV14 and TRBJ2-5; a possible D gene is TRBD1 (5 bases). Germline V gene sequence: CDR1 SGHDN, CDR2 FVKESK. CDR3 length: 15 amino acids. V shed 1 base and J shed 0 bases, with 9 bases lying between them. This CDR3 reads CASSQGDSYQETQYF. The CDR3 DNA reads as TGTGCCAGCAGCCAAGGCGACAGCTACCAAGAGACCCAGTACTTC.